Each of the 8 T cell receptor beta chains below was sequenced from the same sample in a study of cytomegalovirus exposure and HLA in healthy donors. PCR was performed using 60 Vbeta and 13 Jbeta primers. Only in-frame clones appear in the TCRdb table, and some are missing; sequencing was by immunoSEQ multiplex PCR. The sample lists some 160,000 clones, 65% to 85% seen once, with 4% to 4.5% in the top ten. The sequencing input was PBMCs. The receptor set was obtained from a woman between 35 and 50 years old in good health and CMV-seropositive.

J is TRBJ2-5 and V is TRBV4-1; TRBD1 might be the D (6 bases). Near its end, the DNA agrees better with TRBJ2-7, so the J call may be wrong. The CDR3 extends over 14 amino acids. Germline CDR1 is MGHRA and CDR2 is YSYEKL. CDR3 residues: CASSQVGGSYEQYF. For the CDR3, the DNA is TGCGCCAGCAGCCAAGTAGGGGGTTCCTACGAGCAGTACTTC.

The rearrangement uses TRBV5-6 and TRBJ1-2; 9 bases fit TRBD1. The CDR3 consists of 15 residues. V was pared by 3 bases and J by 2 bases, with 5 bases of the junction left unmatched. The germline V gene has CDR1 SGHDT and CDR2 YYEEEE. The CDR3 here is CASSWGQGVNYGYTF. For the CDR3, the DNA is TGTGCCAGCAGCTGGGGACAGGGAGTAAACTATGGCTACACCTTC.

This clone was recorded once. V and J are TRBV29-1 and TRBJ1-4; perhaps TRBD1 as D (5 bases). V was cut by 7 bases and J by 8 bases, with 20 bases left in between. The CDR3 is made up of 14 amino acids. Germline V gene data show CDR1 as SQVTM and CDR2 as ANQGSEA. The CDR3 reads CSASRGGDPEKLFF. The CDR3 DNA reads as TGCAGCGCGTCCCGGGGGGGGGATCCGGAAAAACTGTTTTTT.

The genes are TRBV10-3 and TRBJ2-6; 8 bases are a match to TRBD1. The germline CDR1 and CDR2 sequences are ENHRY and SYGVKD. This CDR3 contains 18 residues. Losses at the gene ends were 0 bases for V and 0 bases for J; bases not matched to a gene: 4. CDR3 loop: CAISESQGAGSGANVLTF. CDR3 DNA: TGTGCCATCAGTGAGTCTCAGGGGGCAGGCTCTGGGGCCAACGTCCTGACTTTC.

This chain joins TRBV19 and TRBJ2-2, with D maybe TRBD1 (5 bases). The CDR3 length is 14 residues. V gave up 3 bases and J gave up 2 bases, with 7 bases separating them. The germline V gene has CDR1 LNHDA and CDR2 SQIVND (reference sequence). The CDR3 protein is CASSMGPNTGELFF. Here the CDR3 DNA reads TGTGCCAGTAGTATGGGGCCAAACACCGGGGAGCTGTTTTTT.

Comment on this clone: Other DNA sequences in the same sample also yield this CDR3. The CDR3 bases are TGCGCCAGCAGCTTGGGGGGCCGCGGCAATCAGCCCCAGCATTTT. Residues: CASSLGGRGNQPQHF. The rearrangement uses TRBV5-1 and TRBJ1-5; D might be TRBD1 (5 bases). The germline V gene encodes CDR1 SGHRS and CDR2 YFSETQ. The CDR3 extends over 15 amino acids. The V end lost 0 bases, the J end lost 2 bases, and 9 bases lay between the germline ends.

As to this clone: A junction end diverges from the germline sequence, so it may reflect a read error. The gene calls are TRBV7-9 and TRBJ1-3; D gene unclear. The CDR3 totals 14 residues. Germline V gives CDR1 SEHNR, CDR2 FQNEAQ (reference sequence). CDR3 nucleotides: TGTTCCAGCAGCCCGAGGGAAGCGGGAAACACCATATATTTT. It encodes CSSSPREAGNTIYF.

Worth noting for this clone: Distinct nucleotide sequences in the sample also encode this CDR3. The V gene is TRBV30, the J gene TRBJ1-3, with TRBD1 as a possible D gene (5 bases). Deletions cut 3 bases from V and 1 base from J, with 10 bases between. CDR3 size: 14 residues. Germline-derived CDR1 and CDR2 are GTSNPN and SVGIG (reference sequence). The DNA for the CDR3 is TGTGCCTGGAGCCTAAGGGGTTCTGGAAACACCATATATTTT. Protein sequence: CAWSLRGSGNTIYF.